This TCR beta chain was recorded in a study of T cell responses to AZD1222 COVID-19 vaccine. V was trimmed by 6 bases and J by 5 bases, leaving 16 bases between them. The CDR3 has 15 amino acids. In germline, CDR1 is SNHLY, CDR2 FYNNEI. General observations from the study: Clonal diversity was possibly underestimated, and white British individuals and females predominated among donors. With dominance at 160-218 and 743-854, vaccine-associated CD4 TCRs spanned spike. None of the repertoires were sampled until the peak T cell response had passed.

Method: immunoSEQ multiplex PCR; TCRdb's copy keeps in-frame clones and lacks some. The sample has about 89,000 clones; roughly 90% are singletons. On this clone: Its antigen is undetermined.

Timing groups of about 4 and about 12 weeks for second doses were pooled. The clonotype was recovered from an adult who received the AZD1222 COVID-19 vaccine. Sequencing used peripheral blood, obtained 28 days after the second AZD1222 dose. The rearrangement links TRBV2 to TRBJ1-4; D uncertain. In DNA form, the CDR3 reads TGTGCCAGCAGAGAAATAAGGCAGCAGAATGAAAAACTGTTTTTT. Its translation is CASREIRQQNEKLFF.